This T cell receptor (beta chain) was sequenced for a study of T cell repertoires in cytomegalovirus infection. This clonotype occurred a few times. The CDR3 length is 15 residues. V trimming: 3 bases; J trimming: 7 bases; junction bases outside the gene matches: 8. Germline assignment: CDR1 SGHNT and CDR2 YYREEE (reference sequence). TCRdb re-called the reads through MiXCR, storing one row per CDR3 protein. The profile shows 90,000 to 120,000 distinct CDR3 sequences, around a quarter of them singletons. This clonotype was sampled from a human donor in good health (CMV status not recorded). Some clones in this sample may be carry-over from other donors' samples. The specimen was CD8+ T cells from PBMCs. The chain couples TRBV5-4 to TRBJ2-1, with TRBD1 matching 9 bases. The CDR3 loop is CASSSEPGQGNEQFF. DNA for the CDR3: TGTGCCAGCAGCTCGGAGCCGGGACAGGGAAATGAGCAGTTCTTC.